This is a list of T cell receptor beta chains from one sample in a study of Graves' ophthalmopathy and Graves' hyperthyroidism. TCRdb analysed the multiplex PCR reads with MiXCR anew, one entry per CDR3 protein. The table has over a million distinct CDR3 sequences, 36% seen once. The sequencing input was peripheral blood or thyroid tissue (not recorded which). The receptors derive from an adult man with Graves' hyperthyroidism. The CDR3 runs from the conserved cysteine through the conserved F or W. The D gene is left open where the match is weak. A row's size may be missing; if present it is once, few, many or a size class.

size	V	D	J	CDR3	DNA
many	TRBV15	-	TRBJ2-7	CATSRDFGGLEAGPLYEQYF	TGTGCCACCAGCAGAGATTTCGGAGGTCTAGAGGCGGGACCCCTCTACGAGCAGTACTTC
-	TRBV19	-	TRBJ1-1	CAIRADNTEAFF	TGTGCCATTAGAGCGGACAACACTGAAGCTTTCTTT
-	TRBV4-3	TRBD1	TRBJ1-2	CASSQKDRVGGYTF	TGCGCCAGCAGCCAGAAGGACAGGGTAGGGGGCTACACCTTC
many	TRBV5-6	-	TRBJ1-6	CASSLRQLINSPLHF	TGTGCCAGCAGCTTGAGACAGCTAATTAATTCACCCCTCCACTTT
once	TRBV11-1	-	TRBJ1-5	CASSVAWTDNQPQHF	TGTGCCAGCAGCGTAGCCTGGACAGACAATCAGCCCCAGCATTTT
many	TRBV7-9	-	TRBJ1-1	CASSQGSAEAFF	TGTGCCAGCAGCCAAGGTAGTGCTGAAGCTTTCTTT
few	TRBV4-2	TRBD1	TRBJ1-2	CASSQDPGGYGYTF	TGTGCCAGCAGCCAAGATCCAGGGGGGTATGGCTACACCTTC
-	TRBV28	-	TRBJ2-6	CASRSGRSPGANVLTF	TGTGCCAGCAGATCAGGACGTTCTCCTGGGGCCAACGTCCTGACTTTC
many	TRBV12-3/TRBV12-4	-	TRBJ1-1	CASSLMATNTEAFF	TGTGCCAGCAGTTTAATGGCCACCAACACTGAAGCTTTCTTT
many	TRBV7-2	-	TRBJ1-2	CASSRGGPSTGYTF	TGTGCCAGCAGCCGGGGCGGGCCCTCCACTGGCTACACCTTC
many	TRBV7-8	-	TRBJ2-5	CASSITTLATQYF	TGTGCCAGCAGCATCACGACACTGGCGACCCAGTACTTC
many	TRBV3-1	-	TRBJ1-1	CASSQDRDREAFF	TGTGCCAGCAGCCAAGATAGAGACAGGGAAGCTTTCTTT
many	TRBV5-1	-	TRBJ2-5	CASSFRTLETQYF	TGCGCCAGCAGCTTTCGAACTTTGGAGACCCAGTACTTC
-	TRBV4-1	-	TRBJ2-5	CASNQDPLRQETQYF	TGCGCCAGCAACCAAGACCCCTTGAGGCAAGAGACCCAGTACTTC
many	TRBV2	TRBD1	TRBJ1-5	CASSAPGQRTSNQPQHF	TGTGCCAGCAGTGCCCCGGGACAGAGAACTAGCAATCAGCCCCAGCATTTT
many	TRBV20-1	-	TRBJ1-5	CSASPLGTVSNQPQHF	TGCAGTGCTAGCCCTCTCGGGACTGTTAGCAATCAGCCCCAGCATTTT
few	TRBV5-1	-	TRBJ1-1	CASSLGGGFDLEDTEAFF	TGCGCCAGCAGCTTGGGAGGGGGATTCGATTTGGAGGACACTGAAGCTTTCTTT
many	TRBV29-1	-	TRBJ2-7	CSVGTAVEQYF	TGCAGCGTTGGCACAGCTGTCGAGCAGTACTTC
-	TRBV7-8	TRBD2	TRBJ2-5	CASSGLAGQTQYF	TGTGCCAGCAGCGGACTAGCGGGACAGACCCAGTACTTC
-	TRBV4-1	-	TRBJ1-1	CASSQDYGAPHMNTEAFF	TGCGCCAGCAGCCAAGATTATGGGGCACCTCATATGAACACTGAAGCTTTCTTT
-	TRBV7-9	TRBD1	TRBJ2-2	CASSPETGAYGELFF	TGTGCCAGCAGCCCTGAGACAGGGGCGTACGGGGAGCTGTTTTTT
-	TRBV6-5	-	TRBJ1-1	CASSVQGKPEAFF	TGTGCCAGCAGTGTTCAGGGTAAACCTGAAGCTTTCTTT
-	TRBV10-3	-	TRBJ2-7	CASSAGSGSYEQYF	TGTGCCAGCAGCGCAGGCTCCGGCTCCTACGAGCAGTACTTC
few	TRBV7-2	-	TRBJ2-6	CANSLVDSGANVLTF	TGTGCCAACAGCTTAGTGGACTCCGGGGCCAACGTCCTGACTTTC
many	TRBV7-8	TRBD1	TRBJ1-5	CASSTGAQPQHF	TGTGCCAGCAGCACAGGGGCTCAGCCCCAGCATTTT
-	TRBV7-9	TRBD1	TRBJ2-5	CASRRTGTPETQYF	TGTGCCAGCAGGAGGACAGGAACTCCAGAGACCCAGTACTTC
few	TRBV29-1	-	TRBJ1-2	CSVEAVSGYTF	TGCAGCGTTGAGGCTGTGTCGGGCTACACCTTC
-	TRBV15	TRBD1	TRBJ2-5	CASRLRTGGLQETQYF	TGTGCCAGCAGACTTCGAACAGGGGGCCTCCAAGAGACCCAGTACTTC
-	TRBV2	-	TRBJ2-5	CASSLVAGLGGETQYF	TGTGCCAGCAGCTTAGTGGCGGGACTGGGAGGAGAGACTCAGTACTTC
few	TRBV10-2	TRBD1	TRBJ1-2	CASSAGLDRGVGYTF	TGCGCCAGCAGTGCCGGACTAGACAGGGGAGTCGGCTACACCTTC
-	TRBV6-6	-	TRBJ2-5	CASKLAEETQYF	TGTGCCAGCAAGTTAGCGGAGGAGACCCAGTACTTC
-	TRBV7-2	-	TRBJ2-5	CASTQTGTQYF	TGTGCCAGCACCCAGACAGGGACCCAGTACTTC
-	TRBV7-2	TRBD1	TRBJ2-2	CAWAPGQGLTGELFF	TGTGCCTGGGCCCCGGGACAGGGGCTCACCGGGGAGCTGTTTTTT
few	TRBV5-8	-	TRBJ1-1	CASSLGIRVNTEAFF	TGTGCCAGCAGCTTGGGAATTCGGGTGAACACTGAAGCTTTCTTT
many	TRBV20-1	-	TRBJ1-6	CSASVVGADRSPLHF	TGCAGTGCTAGTGTAGTAGGTGCGGATCGTTCACCCCTCCACTTT
many	TRBV5-1	-	TRBJ1-3	CASSQNSGTSGNTIYF	TGCGCCAGCAGCCAGAATTCGGGTACCTCTGGAAACACCATATATTTT
few	TRBV4-3	-	TRBJ1-5	CASSQDPLGPRGNQPQHF	TGCGCCAGCAGCCAAGATCCCCTAGGGCCCAGGGGCAATCAGCCCCAGCATTTT
many	TRBV25-1	-	TRBJ1-2	CASSEVGSLTNYGYTF	TGTGCCAGCAGTGAAGTGGGAAGTTTGACTAACTATGGCTACACCTTC
-	TRBV18	-	TRBJ1-6	CASSPEGVRSPLHF	TGTGCCAGCTCACCGGAGGGGGTGCGCTCACCCCTCCACTTT